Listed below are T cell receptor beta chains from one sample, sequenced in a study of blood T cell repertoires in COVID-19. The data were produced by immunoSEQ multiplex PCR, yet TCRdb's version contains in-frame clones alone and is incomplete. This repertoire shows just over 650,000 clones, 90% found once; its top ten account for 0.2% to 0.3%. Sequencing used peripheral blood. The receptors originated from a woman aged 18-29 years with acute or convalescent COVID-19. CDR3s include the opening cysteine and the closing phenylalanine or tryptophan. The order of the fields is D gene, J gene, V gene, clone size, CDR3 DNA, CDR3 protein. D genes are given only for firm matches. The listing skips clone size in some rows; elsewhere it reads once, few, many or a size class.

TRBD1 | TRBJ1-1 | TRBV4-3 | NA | TGCGCCAGCAGCCAATCCACCGGGACAGGGGAAGCTTTCTTT | CASSQSTGTGEAFF
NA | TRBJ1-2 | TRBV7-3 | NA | TGTGCCAGCAGCCCACACAGGGTTTTGGGCTACACCTTC | CASSPHRVLGYTF
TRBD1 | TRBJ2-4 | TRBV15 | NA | TGTGCCACCAGCAGACCCGTGACAGGGGTTGACAAAAACATTCAGTACTTC | CATSRPVTGVDKNIQYF
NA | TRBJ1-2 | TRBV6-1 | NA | TGTGCCAGCAGTGACAGGTTAACTTCAATCTATGGCTACACCTTC | CASSDRLTSIYGYTF
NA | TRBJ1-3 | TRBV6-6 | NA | TGTGCCAGCAGGAGAAAGGACACCTCGGCCACCATATATTTT | CASRRKDTSATIYF
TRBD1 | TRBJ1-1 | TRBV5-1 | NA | TGCGCCAGCAGCTCCAATACAGGGGCCTTTACTGAAGCTTTCTTT | CASSSNTGAFTEAFF
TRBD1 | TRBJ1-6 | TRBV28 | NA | TGTGCCAGCAGAGAAACCCGGGCCGGGACAGGAAATTCACCCCTCCACTTT | CASRETRAGTGNSPLHF
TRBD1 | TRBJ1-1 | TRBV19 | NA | TGTGCCAGTAGGGAATCGACAGGGGGTTTGAACACTGAAGCTTTCTTT | CASRESTGGLNTEAFF
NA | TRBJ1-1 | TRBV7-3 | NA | TGTGCCAGCAGCGTAACTCCCGCGAGCACTGAAGCTTTCTTT | CASSVTPASTEAFF
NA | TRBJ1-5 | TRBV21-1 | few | TGTGCCAGCAGCCCCACCCCAGGGAACCAGCCCCAGCATTTT | CASSPTPGNQPQHF
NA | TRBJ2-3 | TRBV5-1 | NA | TGCGCCAGCTCGGCCGGGAGCACAGATACGCAGTATTTT | CASSAGSTDTQYF
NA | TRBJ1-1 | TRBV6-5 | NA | TGTGCCAGCAGTTACTCAGGGGGAGAACCGAACACTGAAGCTTTCTTT | CASSYSGGEPNTEAFF
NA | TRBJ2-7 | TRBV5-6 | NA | TGTGCCAGCAGCAACCCGACTGTCGGTATGGACGAGCAGTACTTC | CASSNPTVGMDEQYF
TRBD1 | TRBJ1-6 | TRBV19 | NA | TGTGCCAGTAGAGGGACAGAAAATTCACCCCTCCACTTT | CASRGTENSPLHF
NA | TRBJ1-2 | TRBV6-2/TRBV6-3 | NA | TGTGCCAGCAGTCTCGCGAGTTACTATGGCTACACCTTC | CASSLASYYGYTF
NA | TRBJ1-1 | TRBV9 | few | TGTGCCAGCAGCCAATGGGGGGGCGTTCGGTTCACTGAAGCTTTCTTT | CASSQWGGVRFTEAFF
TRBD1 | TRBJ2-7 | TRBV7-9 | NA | TGTGCCAGCAGCCACGGACAGGCCTACGAGCAGTACTTC | CASSHGQAYEQYF
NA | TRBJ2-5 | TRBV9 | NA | TGTGCCAGCGGGCAGGGAAGAGAGACCCAGTACTTC | CASGQGRETQYF
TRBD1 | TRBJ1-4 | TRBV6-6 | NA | TGTGCCAGCAGTTACTGGGACAGGAGCCCGAATGAAAAACTGTTTTTT | CASSYWDRSPNEKLFF
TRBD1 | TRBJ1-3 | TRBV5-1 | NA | TGCGCCAGCAGCCCGACAGGGGCTTGGGGCACTGGAAACACCATATATTTT | CASSPTGAWGTGNTIYF
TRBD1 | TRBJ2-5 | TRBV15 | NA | TGTGCCACCAGCAGGGGACAGGGGACTTTGGAGACCCAGTACTTC | CATSRGQGTLETQYF
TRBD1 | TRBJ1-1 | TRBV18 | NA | TGTGCCAGCTCACCACCAACAGGGGGATGGAATGAAGCTTTCTTT | CASSPPTGGWNEAFF
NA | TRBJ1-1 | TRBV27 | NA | TGTGCCAGCAGGTCCTCAGGGAACCCATTGATTACTTTCTTT | CASRSSGNPLITFF
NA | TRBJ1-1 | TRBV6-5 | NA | TGTGCCAGCAGACCCGTCCCCCGTGGAGACACTGAAGCTTTCTTT | CASRPVPRGDTEAFF
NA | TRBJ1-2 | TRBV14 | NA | TGTGCCAGCAGCTCCGGGACAAGTGGCTACACCTTC | CASSSGTSGYTF
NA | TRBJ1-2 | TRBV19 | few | TGTGCCAGTAGAAATAGGGGGAATTATGGCTACACCTTC | CASRNRGNYGYTF